These 21 T cell receptor beta chains were all obtained from the same sample, sequenced in a study of vaccination and CD4 T cells after COVID-19. With the Oncomine TCR Beta short-read assay, DNA from cultured CD4+ T cells was sequenced. From the PCR reads, TCRdb called clonotypes with MiXCR, one entry per CDR3 protein. This sample yields about 15,000 distinct CDR3 sequences, of which roughly 51% are seen a single time; roughly 16% belongs to the top ten. Treatment of the sample: approximately 11-day PBMC culture with coronavirus spike peptide pools or control peptides (ViraFEST assay). Their recognized antigens are unknown. The sample comprised CD4+ T cells from blood, cultured in vitro. All receptors derive from a human donor who had recovered from COVID-19.

The chain couples TRBV7-2 to TRBJ2-5; no clear D gene. Germline CDR1 SGHTA, CDR2 FQGNSA. The CDR3 spans 13 residues. The V end lost 8 bases, the J end lost 1 base, and 11 bases lay between the germline ends. This CDR3 reads CASSVGIQETQYF. The CDR3 DNA follows: TGTGCCAGCTCCGTGGGTATCCAAGAGACCCAGTACTTC.

This chain connects TRBV6-5 to TRBJ1-5; D uncertain. The CDR3 has 12 amino acids. Per the germline V gene, CDR1 is MNHEY and CDR2 is SVGAGI. Between the trimmed V and J ends, which lost 4 bases and 4 bases, there was a span of 5 bases. This chain's CDR3 is CASSFRNQPQHF. As DNA, the CDR3 is TGTGCCAGCAGTTTCAGGAATCAGCCCCAGCATTTT.

This clonotype turned up a few times. The genes are TRBV20-1 and TRBJ2-1; 7 bases map to TRBD2. The assigned J gene may be wrong: the sequence end matches TRBJ2-7 better. The CDR3 totals 14 residues. Germline assignment: CDR1 DFQATT and CDR2 SNEGSKA (reference sequence). CDR3 DNA sequence: TGCAGTGCTAGCTCAGGGCGGGGGTCCTACGAGCAGTACTTC. This translates into CSASSGRGSYEQYF.

This rearrangement joins TRBV27 to TRBJ2-7; TRBD1 is a possible D gene (5 bases). CDR1 is MNHEY and CDR2 is SMNVEV in the germline V gene (reference sequence). This CDR3 has 14 amino acids. V lost 3 bases and J lost 2, with 11 bases in between. The CDR3 here is CASSFAGPTYEQYF. CDR3 DNA sequence: TGTGCCAGCAGTTTTGCAGGGCCTACCTACGAGCAGTACTTC.

This chain joins TRBV7-6 and TRBJ1-3; 8 bases fit TRBD1. The length of the CDR3 is 17 residues. The germline V gene encodes CDR1 SGHVS and CDR2 FNYEAQ. Trimming cost V 2 bases and J 4 bases; bases outside gene matches: 10. CDR3 sequence reads: CASSLFGVDRAGNTIYF. Here the CDR3 DNA reads TGTGCCAGCAGCTTATTTGGGGTGGACAGGGCAGGAAACACCATATATTTT.

This chain links TRBV2 with TRBJ1-2; D gene unclear. Germline loops: CDR1 SNHLY, CDR2 FYNNEI. V lost 1 base and J lost 8, with 11 bases in between. The CDR3 extends over 13 amino acids. CDR3 bases: TGTGCCAGCAGTGAAGTGTGGGAGAGGGGCTACACCTTC. Protein sequence: CASSEVWERGYTF.

V is TRBV7-2 and J is TRBJ1-6; 7 bases map to TRBD1. Germline CDR1 and CDR2: SGHTA and FQGNSA. This CDR3 spans 15 amino acids. J was trimmed by 8 bases and V by 3 bases; bases with no gene match: 7. The CDR3 region has the DNA TGTGCCAGCAGCTTGCTACAGGGGCCTGATTCACCCCTCCACTTT. Amino acid sequence: CASSLLQGPDSPLHF.

The chain recombines TRBV11-2 with TRBJ2-3, with 9 bases lining up with TRBD2. The junction had 5 bases not matched to a gene; V was cut back by 1 base and J by 0 bases. Germline V gives CDR1 SGHAT, CDR2 FQNNGV. The CDR3 runs to 17 residues. CDR3 coding DNA: TGTGCCAGCAGCTTAGGGGGCGGGGGGGCTAGCACAGATACGCAGTATTTT. This translates into CASSLGGGGASTDTQYF.

The chain's CDR3 is CASPGGLNYGYTF. CDR3 sequence (DNA): TGTGCCAGCCCCGGTGGGCTTAACTATGGCTACACCTTC. The V call is TRBV2, the J call TRBJ1-2; D remains unclear. The CDR3 totals 13 residues. V was shortened by 8 bases and J by 1 base, with 11 bases between the two germline ends. Germline values: CDR1 SNHLY, CDR2 FYNNEI. The variable domain in full, with the rest retrieved from reference TRBV2 and TRBJ1-2, is EPEVTQTPSHQVTQMGQEVILRCVPISNHLYFYWYRQILGQKVEFLVSFYNNEISEKSEIFDDQFSVERPDGSNFTLKIRSTKLEDSAMYFCASPGGLNYGYTFGSGTRLTVV.

The chain is built from TRBV7-3 and TRBJ1-2, with D hard to call. Trimming left V 5 bases short and J 3 bases short, with 16 bases between. CDR1 and CDR2 from the germline V gene are SGHTA and FQGTGA. The CDR3 is 15 amino acids. The CDR3 loop reads CASSGWAQSDYGYTF. The DNA of the CDR3 is TGTGCCAGCAGCGGATGGGCCCAGAGCGACTATGGCTACACCTTC.

The genes are TRBV19 and TRBJ1-1, with a weak D call TRBD1 (5 bases). The CDR3 is made up of 16 amino acids. The ends were cut back, 2 bases at V and 5 bases at J, with 18 bases in the middle. In germline, CDR1 is LNHDA, CDR2 SQIVND (reference sequence). The CDR3 nucleotides read TGTGCCAGTAGTATAAGTGGGGGAATGGGAAGGACTGAAGCTTTCTTT. Its translation is CASSISGGMGRTEAFF.

V is TRBV27 and J is TRBJ1-6; D perhaps matches TRBD1 (5 bases). The CDR3 length is 14 residues. V was cut by 2 bases and J by 7 bases, with 9 bases left in between. The germline V gene has CDR1 MNHEY and CDR2 SMNVEV (reference sequence). The DNA for the CDR3 is TGTGCCAGCAGTTTAGGCAGGGCGAATTCACCCCTCCACTTT. The encoded protein is CASSLGRANSPLHF.

This clonotype was recorded a few times. This chain joins TRBV20-1 and TRBJ1-1, with 7 positions matching TRBD1. Germline CDR1 reads DFQATT; CDR2 reads SNEGSKA (reference sequence). V gave up 6 bases and J gave up 0 bases; unmatched junction bases: 16. The CDR3 runs 17 residues. CDR3 sequence (DNA): TGCAGTGCCAGAAGAGTGTTTCGGGACAGAATGAACACTGAAGCTTTCTTT. This encodes CSARRVFRDRMNTEAFF.

The chain is built from TRBV7-9 and TRBJ2-7, with 12 bases identical to TRBD1. CDR1 and CDR2 (germline): SEHNR, FQNEAQ (reference sequence). Germline trimming cut 5 bases from V and 7 bases from J; bases unmatched to any gene: 15. The CDR3 is made up of 17 amino acids. The CDR3 protein is CASSPSRWGQGAKEQYF. CDR3 DNA: TGTGCCAGCAGCCCAAGCCGTTGGGGACAGGGGGCGAAAGAGCAGTACTTC.

The rearrangement links TRBV15 to TRBJ2-7, with 7 bases that match TRBD2. Germline-derived CDR1 and CDR2 are LNHNV and YYDKDF (reference sequence). The CDR3 spans 16 residues. V was clipped by 0 bases and J by 3 bases; unmatched bases: 8. The chain's CDR3 is CATSRDRNSGYYEQYF. CDR3 DNA sequence: TGTGCCACCAGCAGAGATCGTAATAGCGGGTACTACGAGCAGTACTTC.

The genes are TRBV5-4 and TRBJ1-2, with D possibly TRBD1 on 5 matching bases. V shed 1 base and J shed 0 bases, with 7 bases lying between them. CDR1 and CDR2 (germline): SGHNT, YYREEE (reference sequence). This CDR3 is built from 14 residues. This chain's CDR3 is CASSLRGSNYGYTF. CDR3 coding DNA: TGTGCCAGCAGCTTGCGGGGGTCTAACTATGGCTACACCTTC.

The chain has TRBV6-1 and TRBJ1-6; 10 nucleotides line up with TRBD1. Germline lookup yields CDR1 MNHNS and CDR2 SASEGT. V lost 2 bases, J lost 2 bases, and 3 bases stayed unmatched. The CDR3 runs 17 residues. The CDR3: CASSERQGAAYNSPLHF. The CDR3 DNA is TGTGCCAGCAGTGAACGACAGGGGGCCGCCTATAATTCACCCCTCCACTTT.

The rearrangement uses TRBV15 and TRBJ1-5, with unresolved D. The CDR3 runs 13 residues. The germline V gene has CDR1 LNHNV and CDR2 YYDKDF (reference sequence). The V end lost 8 bases, the J end lost 6 bases, and 14 bases lay between the germline ends. This CDR3 is CATGDESAQPQHF. The CDR3 bases are TGTGCCACCGGGGATGAAAGCGCTCAGCCCCAGCATTTT.

The CDR3 DNA reads as TGCAGTGCTACGAATATAGCGGAATACAATGAGCAGTTCTTC. As protein: CSATNIAEYNEQFF. J is TRBJ2-1 and V is TRBV20-1; D is possibly TRBD2 (6 bases). CDR3 length: 14 residues. CDR1 and CDR2 from the germline V gene are DFQATT and SNEGSKA (reference sequence). Trimming stripped 4 bases from V and 4 bases from J, with 14 bases between.

The gene calls are TRBV7-2 and TRBJ1-5; TRBD1 agrees at 9 bases. CDR1 and CDR2 (germline): SGHTA, FQGNSA. With 5 bases clipped from V and 5 bases from J, the junction kept 4 bases outside the gene matches. The CDR3 covers 14 residues. The CDR3 region is CASSAGQGYQPQHF. Written as DNA, the CDR3 is TGTGCCAGCAGCGCGGGACAGGGTTATCAGCCCCAGCATTTT.

Points on this clonotype: A junction boundary mismatches the germline segment, possibly from a read error. V is TRBV12-3 or TRBV12-4 and J is TRBJ1-3; D remains ambiguous. There are 13 residues in the CDR3. CDR3 sequence (DNA): TGTACCAGCAGCTTAACCTCTGGAAACACCATATATTTT. Translation gives CTSSLTSGNTIYF.